Listed here is a single T cell receptor beta chain. The J segment lost 4 bases and the V segment lost 3 bases, leaving 5 bases of the junction unmatched. The germline gives CDR1 LNHDA, CDR2 SQIVND (reference sequence). The CDR3 consists of 15 residues. Only in-frame clones appear in the TCRdb table, and some are missing; sequencing was by immunoSEQ multiplex PCR. This sample yields about 100,000 clones, of which more than 70% are seen a single time; about 4% belongs to the top ten. The source of the sample is a study of blood T cell repertoires in COVID-19. Study in general: Material from acute and convalescent COVID-19 was sourced from the United States, Italy and Spain.

This receptor was obtained from a human donor in a cohort sampled during active COVID-19. The sample was peripheral blood. The chain carries TRBV19 and TRBJ2-5; 10 nucleotides match TRBD2. The CDR3, as DNA: TGTGCCAGTAGTATTGGGCTAGCGGGAGCAGAGACCCAGTACTTC. It yields the protein CASSIGLAGAETQYF.